Listed here are 11 T cell receptor beta chains from one sample, sequenced in a study of cytomegalovirus exposure and HLA in healthy donors. The study ran its PCR with 60 Vbeta and 13 Jbeta primers. Profiling relied on immunoSEQ multiplex PCR, and the TCRdb table lists in-frame clones only, not all of them. This table holds some 130,000 clones, roughly 77% found once. The sample consisted of PBMCs. These receptors came from a male donor in good health and CMV-seronegative.

V usage is TRBV7-9 and J usage is TRBJ1-2; tentatively, D is TRBD1 (6 bases). CDR3 length: 16 amino acids. V lost 3 bases and J 7 bases, leaving 21 bases between the germline ends. Germline-derived CDR1 and CDR2 are SEHNR and FQNEAQ (reference sequence). CDR3 in DNA: TGTGCCAGCAGCTTGGACAGTGGCGGCACCCGCTTTGGCTACACCTTC. The encoded protein is CASSLDSGGTRFGYTF.

The V call is TRBV11-2, the J call TRBJ1-6; 7 nucleotides agree with TRBD1. V trimming: 5 bases; J trimming: 6 bases; junction bases outside the gene matches: 10. This CDR3 region has 16 residues. The germline V gene encodes CDR1 SGHAT and CDR2 FQNNGV. DNA of the CDR3: TGTGCCAGCAGCCCCCGGGGGACAGCTGCTAATTCACCCCTCCACTTT. It encodes CASSPRGTAANSPLHF.

The genes are TRBV4-1 and TRBJ2-2; tentatively, D is TRBD1 (5 bases). Trimming pared 4 bases from V and 2 bases from J, leaving 17 bases between. The germline V gene encodes CDR1 MGHRA and CDR2 YSYEKL. This CDR3 comprises 17 residues. The DNA of the CDR3 is TGCGCCAGCAGCCCAACCCGGACAAATATTAACACCGGGGAGCTGTTTTTT. It encodes CASSPTRTNINTGELFF.

This sequence joins TRBV14 and TRBJ2-3, with D perhaps TRBD2 (6 bases). Germline V CDR1 and CDR2: SGHDN, FVKESK. V gave up 5 bases and J gave up 0 bases, with 9 bases separating them. CDR3 length: 14 residues. The DNA of the CDR3 is TGTGCCAGCAGCTTAAGCGGGAGCACAGATACGCAGTATTTT. This gives the protein CASSLSGSTDTQYF. Filled out from reference TRBV14 and TRBJ2-3, the complete variable domain reads EAGVTQFPSHSVIEKGQTVTLRCDPISGHDNLYWYRRVMGKEIKFLLHFVKESKQDESGMPNNRFLAERTGGTYSTLKVQPAELEDSGVYFCASSLSGSTDTQYFGPGTRLTVL.

This sequence joins TRBV7-8 and TRBJ2-3; D is possibly TRBD1 (5 bases). The length of the CDR3 is 15 residues. CDR1 and CDR2 from the germline V gene are SGHVS and FQNEAQ. Trimming removed 7 bases from V and 5 bases from J, with 19 bases in between. CDR3 protein: CASTAGTGLVDTQYF. CDR3 coding DNA: TGTGCCAGCACCGCTGGAACAGGTTTGGTAGATACGCAGTATTTT.

The chain has TRBV6-1 and TRBJ1-2, with 8 nucleotides matching TRBD1. Looked up from germline, CDR1 is MNHNS and CDR2 is SASEGT. This CDR3 is 13 amino acids long. V lost 9 bases to trimming and J lost 3 bases; unmatched junction nucleotides: 6. CDR3 nucleotide sequence: TGTGCCAGTTCGACAGGGGTTGACTATGGCTACACCTTC. Translation: CASSTGVDYGYTF.

This sequence joins TRBV19 and TRBJ1-3; D is possibly TRBD1 (6 bases). V was clipped by 6 bases and J by 0 bases, with 15 bases between them. Germline CDR1 and CDR2: LNHDA and SQIVND (reference sequence). The CDR3 totals 16 residues. The CDR3 DNA sequence: TGTGCCAGTAGAAGAGGGGGACAAAGCTCTGGAAACACCATATATTTT. Protein: CASRRGGQSSGNTIYF.

The chain couples TRBV6-5 to TRBJ2-3; a possible D gene is TRBD2 (6 bases). Germline V lookup: CDR1 MNHEY, CDR2 SVGAGI. Trimming pared 8 bases from V and 6 bases from J, leaving 18 bases between. The CDR3 consists of 14 residues. The CDR3 spells CASSTGVGVDTQYF. The DNA of the CDR3 is TGTGCCAGCTCGACGGGAGTGGGGGTGGATACGCAGTATTTT.

This rearrangement joins TRBV27 to TRBJ1-1, with TRBD1 matching 9 bases. Looked up from germline, CDR1 is MNHEY and CDR2 is SMNVEV (reference sequence). The CDR3 is made up of 16 amino acids. V trimming: 6 bases; J trimming: 4 bases; junction bases outside the gene matches: 12. CDR3 protein: CASRPQQGARGTEAFF. CDR3 in DNA: TGTGCCAGCAGGCCACAACAGGGGGCGCGGGGCACTGAAGCTTTCTTT.

The table lists this clone with a few counts. The chain has TRBV5-6 and TRBJ1-1, with 7 bases identical to TRBD1. The CDR3 extends over 15 amino acids. Per germline, CDR1 SGHDT and CDR2 YYEEEE. V dropped 2 bases and J dropped 1; count of bases not matched to a gene: 5. The DNA of the CDR3 is TGTGCCAGCAGCTTCAACAGGGGAGAGAACACTGAAGCTTTCTTT. As protein: CASSFNRGENTEAFF.

This clone has just one count. J is TRBJ2-5 and V is TRBV5-6; 10 nucleotides line up with TRBD2. CDR1 SGHDT and CDR2 YYEEEE come from the germline V gene. Unmatched junction bases numbered 5, after V lost 3 bases and J lost 0 bases. The CDR3 sequence is 16 residues long. CDR3: CASSSTSGLYQETQYF. As DNA, the CDR3 is TGTGCCAGCAGCTCGACTAGCGGGCTGTACCAAGAGACCCAGTACTTC.